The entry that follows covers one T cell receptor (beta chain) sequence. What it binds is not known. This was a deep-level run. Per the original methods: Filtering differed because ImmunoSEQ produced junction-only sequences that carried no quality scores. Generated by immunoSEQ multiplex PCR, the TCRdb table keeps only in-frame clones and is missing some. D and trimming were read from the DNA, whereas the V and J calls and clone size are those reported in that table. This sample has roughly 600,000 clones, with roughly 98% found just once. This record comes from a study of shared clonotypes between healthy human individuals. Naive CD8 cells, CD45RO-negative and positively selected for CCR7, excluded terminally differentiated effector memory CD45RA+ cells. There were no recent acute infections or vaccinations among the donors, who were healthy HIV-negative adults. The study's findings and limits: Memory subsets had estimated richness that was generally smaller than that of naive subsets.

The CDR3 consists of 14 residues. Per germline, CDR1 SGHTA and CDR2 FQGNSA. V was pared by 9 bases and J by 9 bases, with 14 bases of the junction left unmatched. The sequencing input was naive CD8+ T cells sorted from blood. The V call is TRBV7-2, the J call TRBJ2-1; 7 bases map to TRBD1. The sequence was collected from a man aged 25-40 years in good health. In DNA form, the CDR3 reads TGTGCCAGTACCCTTGGTCGAGGGGGCACTGAGCAGTTCTTC. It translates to CASTLGRGGTEQFF.